This T cell receptor (beta chain) was recovered during a study of CD8 T cells in Susac syndrome. The germline CDR1 and CDR2 sequences are LGHDT and YNNKEL (reference sequence). V lost 4 bases to trimming and J lost 12 bases, with 13 bases between them. The CDR3 length is 12 residues. Reverse transcription of roughly 0.45 to 1 ug RNA used random hexamers. TCRdb re-called the immunoSEQ multiplex PCR reads through MiXCR, storing one row per CDR3 protein. The sample includes about 90,000 distinct CDR3 sequences, approximately 92% of them seen just once. The source of this sequence is a human donor in good health. The V call is TRBV3-1, the J call TRBJ2-1; D might be TRBD1 (6 bases). The sequenced material came from CD8+ T cells from PBMCs. CDR3: CASSPDRLGQFF. The CDR3 DNA reads as TGTGCCAGCAGCCCCGACAGGTTGGGGCAGTTCTTC.